One and the same sample provided the 10 T cell receptor beta chains below, sequenced in a study of blood T cell repertoires in COVID-19. Profiling relied on immunoSEQ multiplex PCR, and the TCRdb table lists in-frame clones only, not all of them. This sample has some 210,000 clones, with 80% to 85% found just once. Material for sequencing was PBMCs or T cells enriched from blood (not recorded which). The receptors stem from a woman aged 45-60 years with acute COVID-19.

V and J are TRBV24-1 and TRBJ2-5; tentatively, D is TRBD2 (6 bases). Germline V gene lookup returns CDR1 KGHDR and CDR2 SFDVKD. Trimming shortened V by 4 bases and J by 3 bases, and 14 bases separated the two germline ends. This CDR3 is built from 15 residues. CDR3 in amino acids: CATSDTGTSKETQYF. In DNA form, the CDR3 reads TGTGCCACCAGTGACACCGGGACTTCTAAAGAGACCCAGTACTTC.

CDR3 amino acids: CASSVSGGSYEQYF. In nucleotides, the CDR3 is TGTGCCAGCAGTGTTAGCGGGGGTTCCTACGAGCAGTACTTC. The V and J genes are TRBV28 and TRBJ2-7, with 9 bases that match TRBD2. Germline V gene sequence: CDR1 MDHEN, CDR2 SYDVKM. Germline trimming cut 5 bases from V and 1 base from J; bases unmatched to any gene: 3. This CDR3 comprises 14 residues.

J is TRBJ1-5 and V is TRBV30; maybe TRBD1 (5 bases). The V end was cut by 5 bases, the J end by 9 bases, with 14 bases between. CDR3 size: 12 residues. Germline V gives CDR1 GTSNPN, CDR2 SVGIG (reference sequence). The CDR3 DNA reads TGTGCCTGGGGGGTGGGACTTCGGCCCCAGCATTTT. It is translated as CAWGVGLRPQHF.

This chain links TRBV9 with TRBJ2-7; 8 bases fit TRBD1. Germline CDR1 reads SGDLS; CDR2 reads YYNGEE. The CDR3 spans 16 residues. V lost 0 bases and J lost 4; bases outside the gene matches: 9. The DNA for the CDR3 is TGTGCCAGCAGCGTAGGTTTTCAGGGGGCGCTTTACGAGCAGTACTTC. Its translation: CASSVGFQGALYEQYF.

The V call is TRBV10-3, the J call TRBJ2-1, with D possibly TRBD1 on 5 matching bases. Germline V gene sequence: CDR1 ENHRY, CDR2 SYGVKD. With 0 bases removed from V and 4 bases from J, the gap between germline ends came to 10 bases. CDR3 length equals 15 residues. CDR3 nucleotides: TGTGCCATCAGTGAGTCAGGGGTCTTATACAATGAGCAGTTCTTC. It codes for CAISESGVLYNEQFF.

The V gene is TRBV18, the J gene TRBJ2-3, with 8 nucleotides matching TRBD2. V dropped 0 bases and J dropped 4; count of bases not matched to a gene: 3. CDR1 KGHSH and CDR2 LQKENI come from the germline V gene. This CDR3 comprises 15 residues. In nucleotides, the CDR3 is TGTGCCAGCTCACCACCGAGCGGGAGCGCAGATACGCAGTATTTT. Its protein product is CASSPPSGSADTQYF.

The chain carries TRBV7-2 and TRBJ2-7; D is unclear. This CDR3 has 13 residues. Germline lookup yields CDR1 SGHTA and CDR2 FQGNSA. The V end lost 2 bases, the J end lost 5 bases, and 10 bases lay between the germline ends. This chain's CDR3 is CASSLLGAHEQYF. The CDR3 bases are TGTGCCAGCAGCTTATTGGGCGCCCACGAGCAGTACTTC.

The chain links TRBV7-6 to TRBJ1-4, with 10 bases lining up with TRBD1. Trimming took 6 bases from V and 7 from J; bases not matched to a gene: 11. The CDR3 has 16 amino acids. Germline assignment: CDR1 SGHVS and CDR2 FNYEAQ. CDR3 protein: CASSSGTGVGGEKLFF. CDR3 in DNA: TGTGCCAGCAGTTCCGGGACAGGGGTTGGGGGTGAAAAACTGTTTTTT. Full variable domain (remainder filled in from reference TRBV7-6 and TRBJ1-4): GAGVSQSPRYKVTKRGQDVALRCDPISGHVSLYWYRQALGQGPEFLTYFNYEAQQDKSGLPNDRFSAERPEGSISTLTIQRTEQRDSAMYRCASSSGTGVGGEKLFFGSGTQLSVL.

The chain combines TRBV9 with TRBJ2-6; D uncertain. Trimming stripped 1 base from V and 0 bases from J, with 5 bases between. Germline V gives CDR1 SGDLS, CDR2 YYNGEE. The CDR3 is made up of 15 amino acids. CDR3 amino acids: CASSVFLSGANVLTF. In DNA form, the CDR3 reads TGTGCCAGCAGCGTATTCCTCTCTGGGGCCAACGTCCTGACTTTC. Combining the CDR3 with reference TRBV9 and TRBJ2-6 gives the whole variable domain DSGVTQTPKHLITATGQRVTLRCSPRSGDLSVYWYQQSLDQGLQFLIQYYNGEERAKGNILERFSAQQFPDLHSELNLSSLELGDSALYFCASSVFLSGANVLTFGAGSRLTVL.

This clone was seen just once. This chain uses TRBV19 with TRBJ2-1; TRBD2 agrees at 11 bases. The CDR3 is 14 residues long. Germline CDR1 is LNHDA and CDR2 is SQIVND (reference sequence). The trim removed 6 bases at V and 8 bases at J, leaving 6 bases unmatched. For the CDR3, the DNA is TGTGCCAGTAGATCTAGCGGGAGGATGCATGAGCAGTTCTTC. Its protein product is CASRSSGRMHEQFF.